This TCR beta chain was captured in a study of graft-versus-host responses after intestinal transplantation. Across the whole study: Recipients were all induced with anti-thymocyte globulin, then given tacrolimus and steroids for two to three years. Findings of the study overall: Graft-donor T cell macrochimerism coincided with high graft-versus-host to host-versus-graft clonal ratios in allografts. Present in recipient marrow, GvH clones included some that appeared first in ileum or blood.

Germline CDR1 and CDR2: SEHNR and FQNEAQ (reference sequence). V lost 10 bases, J lost 4 bases, and 14 bases lay in between. The CDR3 consists of 13 residues. TCRdb keeps only in-frame clones here, not all; method: immunoSEQ multiplex PCR. The data contain fewer than 85,000 clones, over 75% of them singletons. A single count supports this clone. Its antigen remains unidentified. The sample here was unstimulated CD4+ T cells sorted from spleen or lymph node cells, taken before transplant. The clonotype was recovered from a human donor who was the organ donor for an intestinal transplant. The chain couples TRBV7-9 to TRBJ2-1; D may be TRBD2 (5 bases). CDR3 DNA: TGTGCCAACGTTCGGGGAGAATACAATGAGCAGTTCTTC. Translation: CANVRGEYNEQFF.